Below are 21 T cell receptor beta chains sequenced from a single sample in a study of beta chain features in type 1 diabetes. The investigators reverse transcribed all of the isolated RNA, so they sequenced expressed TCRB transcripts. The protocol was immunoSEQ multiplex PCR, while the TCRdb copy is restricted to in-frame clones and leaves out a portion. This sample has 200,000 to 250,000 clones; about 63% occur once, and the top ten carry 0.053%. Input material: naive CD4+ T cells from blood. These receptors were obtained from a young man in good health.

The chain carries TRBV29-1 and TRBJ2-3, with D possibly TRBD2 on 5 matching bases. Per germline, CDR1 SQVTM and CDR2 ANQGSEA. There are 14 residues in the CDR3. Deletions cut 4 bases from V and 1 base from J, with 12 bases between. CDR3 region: CSVVPGIRTDTQYF. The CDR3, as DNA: TGCAGCGTTGTCCCCGGGATCCGCACAGATACGCAGTATTTT.

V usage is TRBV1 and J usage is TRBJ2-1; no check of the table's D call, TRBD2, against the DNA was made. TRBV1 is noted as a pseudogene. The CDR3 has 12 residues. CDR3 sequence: CTIGIKANEQFF. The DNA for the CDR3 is TGCACCATTGGTATTAAAGCCAATGAGCAGTTCTTC.

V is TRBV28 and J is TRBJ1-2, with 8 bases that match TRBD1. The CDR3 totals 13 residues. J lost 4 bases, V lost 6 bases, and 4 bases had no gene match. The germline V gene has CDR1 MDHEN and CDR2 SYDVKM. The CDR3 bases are TGTGCCAGCAGGGGGACAGGTCCCTATGGCTACACCTTC. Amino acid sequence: CASRGTGPYGYTF.

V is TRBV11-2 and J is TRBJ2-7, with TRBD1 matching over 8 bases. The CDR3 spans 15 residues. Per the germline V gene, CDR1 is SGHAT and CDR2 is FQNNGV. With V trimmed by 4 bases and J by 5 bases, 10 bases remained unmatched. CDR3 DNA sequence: TGTGCCAGCAGCTCCCTCGACAGGGGAAGGCACGAGCAGTACTTC. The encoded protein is CASSSLDRGRHEQYF.

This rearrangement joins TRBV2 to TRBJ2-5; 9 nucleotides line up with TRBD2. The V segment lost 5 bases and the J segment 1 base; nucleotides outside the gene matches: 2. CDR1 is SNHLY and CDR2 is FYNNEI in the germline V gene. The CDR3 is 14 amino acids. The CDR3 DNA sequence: TGTGCCAGCAGTTTGACTAGCGGCCAAGAGACCCAGTACTTC. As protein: CASSLTSGQETQYF.

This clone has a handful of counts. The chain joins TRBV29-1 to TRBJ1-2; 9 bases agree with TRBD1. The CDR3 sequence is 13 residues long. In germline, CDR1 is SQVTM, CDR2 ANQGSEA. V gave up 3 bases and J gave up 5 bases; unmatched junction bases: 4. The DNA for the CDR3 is TGCAGCGTTGAGGGACAGGGCAGATATGGCTACACCTTC. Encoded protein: CSVEGQGRYGYTF.

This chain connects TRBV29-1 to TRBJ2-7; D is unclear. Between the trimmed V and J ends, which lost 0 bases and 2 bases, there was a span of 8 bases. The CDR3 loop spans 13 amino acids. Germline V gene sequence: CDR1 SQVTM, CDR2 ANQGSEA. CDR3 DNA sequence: TGCAGCGTTGAAGATAGGCAGACCTACGAGCAGTACTTC. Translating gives CSVEDRQTYEQYF.

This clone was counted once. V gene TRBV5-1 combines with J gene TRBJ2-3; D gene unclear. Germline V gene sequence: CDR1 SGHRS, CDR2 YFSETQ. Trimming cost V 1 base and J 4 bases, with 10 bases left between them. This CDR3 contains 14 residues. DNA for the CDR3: TGCGCCAGCAGCTTGACCAGGCCCCCAGATACGCAGTATTTT. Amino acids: CASSLTRPPDTQYF.

As DNA, the CDR3 is TGTGCCAGCAGCCATGACTTCATCGGTGAGCAGTTCTTC. Its translation: CASSHDFIGEQFF. The rearrangement joins TRBV5-4 to TRBJ2-1; D uncertain. The germline V gene has CDR1 SGHNT and CDR2 YYREEE (reference sequence). This CDR3 is built from 13 residues. The V gene lost 4 bases and the J gene lost 9 bases, with 14 bases spanning the gap.

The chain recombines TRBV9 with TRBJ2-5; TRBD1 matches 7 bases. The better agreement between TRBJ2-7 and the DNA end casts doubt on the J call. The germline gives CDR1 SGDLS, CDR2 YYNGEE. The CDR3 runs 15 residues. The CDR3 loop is CASSVGQGPSYEQYF. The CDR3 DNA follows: TGTGCCAGCAGCGTAGGACAGGGACCTTCCTACGAGCAGTACTTC.

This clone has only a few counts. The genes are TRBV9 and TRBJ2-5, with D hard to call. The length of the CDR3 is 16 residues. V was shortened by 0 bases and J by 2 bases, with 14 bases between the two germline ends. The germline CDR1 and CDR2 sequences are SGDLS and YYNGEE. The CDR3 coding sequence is TGTGCCAGCAGCGTAGCGGGCCACAACCTGCAAGAGACCCAGTACTTC. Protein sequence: CASSVAGHNLQETQYF.

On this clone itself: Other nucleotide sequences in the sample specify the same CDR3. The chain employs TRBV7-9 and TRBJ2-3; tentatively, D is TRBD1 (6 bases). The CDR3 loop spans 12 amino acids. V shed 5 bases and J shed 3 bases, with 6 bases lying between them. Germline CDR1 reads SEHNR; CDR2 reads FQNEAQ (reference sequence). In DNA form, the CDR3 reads TGTGCCAGCAGCACAGGGACAGATACGCAGTATTTT. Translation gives CASSTGTDTQYF. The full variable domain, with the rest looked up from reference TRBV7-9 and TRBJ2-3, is DTGVSQNPRHKITKRGQNVTFRCDPISEHNRLYWYRQTLGQGPEFLTYFQNEAQLEKSRLLSDRFSAERPKGSFSTLEIQRTEQGDSAMYLCASSTGTDTQYFGPGTRLTVL.

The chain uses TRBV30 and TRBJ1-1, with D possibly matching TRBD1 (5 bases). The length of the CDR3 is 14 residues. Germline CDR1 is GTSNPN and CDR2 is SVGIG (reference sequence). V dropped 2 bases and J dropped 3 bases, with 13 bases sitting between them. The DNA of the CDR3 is TGTGCCTGGAGTCCCGGGACCCGGGACACTGAAGCTTTCTTT. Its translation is CAWSPGTRDTEAFF.

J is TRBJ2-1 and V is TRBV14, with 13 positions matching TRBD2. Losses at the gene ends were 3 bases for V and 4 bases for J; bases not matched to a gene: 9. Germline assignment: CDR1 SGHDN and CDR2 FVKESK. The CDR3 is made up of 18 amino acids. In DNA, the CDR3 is TGTGCCAGCAGCCAGGCCTGGACTAGCGGGAGTGTGTACAATGAGCAGTTCTTC. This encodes CASSQAWTSGSVYNEQFF.

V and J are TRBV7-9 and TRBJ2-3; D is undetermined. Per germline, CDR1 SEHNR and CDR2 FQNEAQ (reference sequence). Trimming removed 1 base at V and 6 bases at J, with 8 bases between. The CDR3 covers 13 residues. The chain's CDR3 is CASSLGAMDTQYF. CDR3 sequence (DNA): TGTGCCAGCAGCTTAGGAGCCATGGATACGCAGTATTTT.

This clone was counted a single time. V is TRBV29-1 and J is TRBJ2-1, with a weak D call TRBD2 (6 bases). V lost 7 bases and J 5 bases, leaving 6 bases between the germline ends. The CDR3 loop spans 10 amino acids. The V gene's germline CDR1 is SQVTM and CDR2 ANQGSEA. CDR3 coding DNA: TGCAGCGGGAGGGACAATGAGCAGTTCTTC. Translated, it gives CSGRDNEQFF.

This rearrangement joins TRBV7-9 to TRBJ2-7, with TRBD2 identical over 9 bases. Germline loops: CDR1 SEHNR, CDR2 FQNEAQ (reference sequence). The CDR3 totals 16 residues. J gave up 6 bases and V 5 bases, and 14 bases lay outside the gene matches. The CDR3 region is CASSRSRREGQGEQYF. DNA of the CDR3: TGTGCCAGCAGCCGGTCCCGGCGGGAGGGCCAGGGCGAGCAGTACTTC.

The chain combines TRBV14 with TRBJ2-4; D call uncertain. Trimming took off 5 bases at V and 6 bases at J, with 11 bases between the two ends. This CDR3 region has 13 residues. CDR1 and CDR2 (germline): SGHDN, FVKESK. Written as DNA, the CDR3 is TGTGCCAGCAGCGTGAGGTCGCGAAACATTCAGTACTTC. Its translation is CASSVRSRNIQYF.

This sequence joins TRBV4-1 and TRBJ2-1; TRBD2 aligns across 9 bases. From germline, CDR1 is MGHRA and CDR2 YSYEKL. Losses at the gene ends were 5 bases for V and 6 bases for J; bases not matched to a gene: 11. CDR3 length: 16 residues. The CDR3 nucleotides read TGCGCCAGCAGCACCCTACTAGCGGGCCTGAGCAATGAGCAGTTCTTC. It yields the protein CASSTLLAGLSNEQFF.

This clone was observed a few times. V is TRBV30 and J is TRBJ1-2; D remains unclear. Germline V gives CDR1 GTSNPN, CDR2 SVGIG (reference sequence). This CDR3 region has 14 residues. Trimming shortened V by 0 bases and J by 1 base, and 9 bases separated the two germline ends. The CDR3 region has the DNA TGTGCCTGGAGTGTATTAGGCAGTAACTATGGCTACACCTTC. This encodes CAWSVLGSNYGYTF.

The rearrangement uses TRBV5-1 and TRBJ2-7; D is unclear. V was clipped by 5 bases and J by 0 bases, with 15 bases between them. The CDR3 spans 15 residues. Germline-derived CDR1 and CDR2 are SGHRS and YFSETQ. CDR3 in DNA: TGCGCCAGCAGGACACTCCCTTCCTCCTCCTACGAGCAGTACTTC. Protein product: CASRTLPSSSYEQYF.